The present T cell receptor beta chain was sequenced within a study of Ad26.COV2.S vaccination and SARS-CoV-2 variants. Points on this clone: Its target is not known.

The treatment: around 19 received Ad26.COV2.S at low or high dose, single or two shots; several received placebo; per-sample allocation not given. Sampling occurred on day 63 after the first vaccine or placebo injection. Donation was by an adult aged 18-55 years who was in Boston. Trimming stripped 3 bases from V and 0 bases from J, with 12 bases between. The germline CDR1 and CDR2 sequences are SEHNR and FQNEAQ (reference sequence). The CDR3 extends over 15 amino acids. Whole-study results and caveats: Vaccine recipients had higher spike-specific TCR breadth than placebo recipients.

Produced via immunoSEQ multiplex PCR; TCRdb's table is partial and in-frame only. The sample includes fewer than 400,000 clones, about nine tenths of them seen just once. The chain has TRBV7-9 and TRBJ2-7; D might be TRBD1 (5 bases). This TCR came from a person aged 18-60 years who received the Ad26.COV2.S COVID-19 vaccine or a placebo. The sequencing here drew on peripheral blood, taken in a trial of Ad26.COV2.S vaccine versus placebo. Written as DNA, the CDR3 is TGTGCCAGCAGCTTTGAAGGGGCCCACTCCTACGAGCAGTACTTC. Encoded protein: CASSFEGAHSYEQYF.